The present T cell receptor beta chain was sequenced within a study of cytomegalovirus exposure and HLA in healthy donors. Whole-study context: The use of the same platform for the 100 to 150 validation repertoires and the 600 to 700 first-cohort repertoires was reported by a later analysis. Study findings and constraints: First-cohort TCR clusters tended to co-occur in the roughly 120 validation repertoires, a later analysis found. Under in vitro conditions, three CMV-associated chains were confirmed as specific for CMV antigens.

Profiling relied on immunoSEQ multiplex PCR, and the TCRdb table lists in-frame clones only, not all of them. The sample has about 78,000 clones; almost 97% are singletons. The approximately 120-subject validation cohort, separate from the approximately 670-subject first cohort, included the donors. This clone has just one count. Its antigen remains unknown. The source is a man between 18 and 35 years old in good health and CMV-seropositive. The sequencing input was PBMCs.

CDR3 sequence: CASSSHGEWDTQYF. The CDR3, as DNA: TGTGCCAGCAGTTCGCACGGGGAGTGGGATACGCAGTATTTT. The genes are TRBV28 and TRBJ2-3; D may be TRBD2 (5 bases). CDR3 length equals 14 residues. V shed 4 bases and J shed 6 bases, with 14 bases lying between them. Germline V gene data show CDR1 as MDHEN and CDR2 as SYDVKM.